The rows below give T cell receptor beta chains drawn from one sample of a study of T cell repertoires in cytomegalovirus infection. MiXCR was run by TCRdb on the reads, yielding one entry per CDR3 protein. Here the sample spans some 320,000 distinct CDR3 sequences, 25% to 35% being singletons. Their recognized antigens are unknown. The sample consisted of cultured PBMCs, taken from culture after CMV antigen stimulation. The receptor set was obtained from a human donor in good health (CMV status not recorded). Some clones in this sample may be carry-over from other donors' samples. Each CDR3 is given with its conserved first and last residue. Fields, in order: V gene, D gene, clone size, J gene, CDR3 protein, CDR3 DNA. The D gene is left open where the match is weak. Not all rows give a size; the values are once, few, many and, for expanded clones, a class.

V: TRBV28
D: TRBD1
size: -
J: TRBJ2-5
CDR3: CASSTRDRGRETQYF
DNA: TGTGCCAGCAGTACCCGGGACAGGGGGCGAGAGACCCAGTACTTC

V: TRBV18
D: -
size: -
J: TRBJ1-4
CDR3: CASSPNTDNEKLFF
DNA: TGTGCCAGCTCACCTAACACTGATAATGAAAAACTGTTTTTT

V: TRBV7-8
D: TRBD2
size: many
J: TRBJ2-7
CDR3: CASSLSGRASYEQYF
DNA: TGTGCCAGCAGCCTGAGCGGGAGGGCCTCCTACGAGCAGTACTTC

V: TRBV7-2
D: -
size: many
J: TRBJ2-5
CDR3: CASSLDRETQYF
DNA: TGTGCCAGCAGCTTAGATCGTGAGACCCAGTACTTC

V: TRBV7-2
D: TRBD2
size: few
J: TRBJ2-3
CDR3: CASSPALAGGPGDTQYF
DNA: TGTGCCAGCAGCCCAGCCCTAGCGGGAGGGCCCGGAGATACGCAGTATTTT

V: TRBV27
D: -
size: -
J: TRBJ2-5
CDR3: CASSLRARETQYF
DNA: TGTGCCAGCAGTTTACGGGCACGGGAGACCCAGTACTTC

V: TRBV7-3
D: -
size: few
J: TRBJ2-1
CDR3: CASSSGPDYYNEQFF
DNA: TGTGCCAGCAGCTCCGGTCCCGACTACTACAATGAGCAGTTCTTC

V: TRBV27
D: TRBD1
size: -
J: TRBJ1-2
CDR3: CASSTSPGTGRSGYTF
DNA: TGTGCCAGCAGTACATCCCCCGGGACAGGGCGTAGTGGCTACACCTTC

V: TRBV5-4
D: TRBD2
size: -
J: TRBJ2-7
CDR3: CASFLAGGPTYEQYF
DNA: TGTGCCAGCTTCCTAGCGGGGGGGCCCACCTACGAGCAGTACTTC

V: TRBV7-8
D: -
size: many
J: TRBJ2-5
CDR3: CASSLVSRRPTLQETQYF
DNA: TGTGCCAGCAGCTTAGTCTCCAGAAGGCCAACATTACAAGAGACCCAGTACTTC

V: TRBV7-2
D: TRBD2
size: few
J: TRBJ2-5
CDR3: CASTGGAQETQYF
DNA: TGTGCCAGCACCGGGGGGGCTCAAGAGACCCAGTACTTC

V: TRBV2
D: -
size: -
J: TRBJ2-7
CDR3: CASAPYPYEQYF
DNA: TGTGCCAGCGCCCCCTACCCCTACGAGCAGTACTTC

V: TRBV2
D: -
size: few
J: TRBJ1-2
CDR3: CASRNRAGYTF
DNA: TGTGCCAGCAGAAACAGGGCTGGCTACACCTTC

V: TRBV28
D: TRBD2
size: -
J: TRBJ2-7
CDR3: CASSLSLAITKEQYF
DNA: TGTGCCAGCAGTTTGTCACTAGCGATAACGAAGGAGCAGTACTTC

V: TRBV28
D: -
size: few
J: TRBJ2-3
CDR3: CASSPREFGTDTQYF
DNA: TGTGCCAGCAGCCCACGGGAGTTTGGCACAGATACGCAGTATTTT

V: TRBV7-8
D: TRBD1
size: few
J: TRBJ1-1
CDR3: CASSLTRDRGTEAFF
DNA: TGTGCCAGCAGCCTCACCCGGGACAGGGGTACTGAAGCTTTCTTT

V: TRBV27
D: -
size: few
J: TRBJ2-3
CDR3: CASIPPQRIVTDTQYF
DNA: TGTGCCAGCATTCCTCCTCAGCGGATAGTCACAGATACGCAGTATTTT

V: TRBV11-2
D: -
size: -
J: TRBJ2-7
CDR3: CASSSHSGVNEQYF
DNA: TGTGCCAGCAGCTCCCACAGTGGGGTAAACGAGCAGTACTTC

V: TRBV7-9
D: -
size: -
J: TRBJ1-1
CDR3: CASSLKQRTLNTEAFF
DNA: TGTGCCAGCAGCTTAAAGCAGAGGACTCTGAACACTGAAGCTTTCTTT

V: TRBV7-6
D: -
size: few
J: TRBJ2-3
CDR3: CATKTLSTDTQYF
DNA: TGTGCCACCAAGACACTTAGCACAGATACGCAGTATTTT

V: TRBV12-5
D: -
size: -
J: TRBJ2-3
CDR3: CASGIPGNTDTQYF
DNA: TGTGCTAGTGGTATACCCGGGAACACAGATACGCAGTATTTT

V: TRBV20-1
D: TRBD1
size: -
J: TRBJ1-2
CDR3: CSAPGTVYDYGYTF
DNA: TGCAGTGCTCCTGGGACAGTTTATGACTATGGCTACACCTTC

V: TRBV6-2/TRBV6-3
D: -
size: -
J: TRBJ2-7
CDR3: CASRFGQGFYYEQYF
DNA: TGTGCCAGCCGATTTGGGCAGGGCTTTTACTACGAGCAGTACTTC

V: TRBV7-3
D: -
size: -
J: TRBJ2-7
CDR3: CASSLVQGIPSEQYF
DNA: TGTGCCAGCAGCCTAGTGCAGGGGATTCCTTCCGAGCAGTACTTC

V: TRBV23-1
D: TRBD1
size: -
J: TRBJ1-5
CDR3: CASRLTRDRGPNISNQPQHF
DNA: TGCGCCAGCAGACTCACCCGGGACAGGGGCCCAAATATTTCTAATCAGCCCCAGCATTTT

V: TRBV6-8
D: TRBD1
size: -
J: TRBJ2-1
CDR3: CASSYETGTSMKQFF
DNA: TGTGCCAGCAGTTACGAGACAGGGACGAGCATGAAGCAGTTCTTC

V: TRBV7-9
D: TRBD1
size: few
J: TRBJ1-1
CDR3: CASSTSRDRGETEAFF
DNA: TGTGCCAGCAGCACCTCCCGGGACAGGGGAGAAACTGAAGCTTTCTTT

V: TRBV24-1
D: TRBD1
size: -
J: TRBJ1-5
CDR3: CATPPGTGGSYSNQPQHF
DNA: TGTGCCACCCCTCCCGGGACAGGGGGATCGTATAGCAATCAGCCCCAGCATTTT

V: TRBV27
D: TRBD2
size: -
J: TRBJ2-1
CDR3: CASSWGGDPSYNEQFF
DNA: TGTGCCAGCAGCTGGGGGGGGGACCCCTCCTACAATGAGCAGTTCTTC

V: TRBV7-3
D: -
size: few
J: TRBJ2-1
CDR3: CASSLTGDGGQFF
DNA: TGTGCCAGCAGCTTAACAGGAGACGGCGGGCAGTTCTTC

V: TRBV11-2
D: -
size: many
J: TRBJ1-1
CDR3: CASSPERDTEAFF
DNA: TGTGCCAGCAGCCCGGAGAGGGACACTGAAGCTTTCTTT

V: TRBV27
D: TRBD2
size: -
J: TRBJ2-5
CDR3: CASQRGRNQETQYF
DNA: TGTGCCAGCCAGCGGGGCCGAAACCAAGAGACCCAGTACTTC

V: TRBV6-5
D: -
size: -
J: TRBJ2-1
CDR3: CASSYRGKGNEQFF
DNA: TGTGCCAGCAGTTACAGGGGGAAGGGGAATGAGCAGTTCTTC

V: TRBV6-1
D: -
size: -
J: TRBJ1-1
CDR3: CASRERPTAEAFF
DNA: TGTGCCAGCAGAGAGAGACCGACCGCTGAAGCTTTCTTT

V: TRBV7-9
D: -
size: few
J: TRBJ2-7
CDR3: CASSFRDGLDEQYF
DNA: TGTGCCAGCAGCTTCCGGGACGGATTAGACGAGCAGTACTTC

V: TRBV7-9
D: -
size: few
J: TRBJ1-5
CDR3: CASSLGGALGQPQHF
DNA: TGTGCCAGCAGCTTAGGGGGGGCACTTGGTCAGCCCCAGCATTTT

V: TRBV7-6
D: -
size: many
J: TRBJ2-1
CDR3: CASSSPLVRQGGNEQFF
DNA: TGTGCCAGCAGCTCACCTTTAGTCCGACAGGGAGGCAATGAGCAGTTCTTC

V: TRBV12-3/TRBV12-4
D: -
size: -
J: TRBJ1-1
CDR3: CASSSGRVGTEAFF
DNA: TGTGCCAGTAGTTCCGGGAGGGTAGGAACTGAAGCTTTCTTT

V: TRBV29-1
D: -
size: few
J: TRBJ1-1
CDR3: CSGSGIMNTEAFF
DNA: TGCAGCGGATCAGGAATCATGAACACTGAAGCTTTCTTT

V: TRBV20-1
D: TRBD2
size: few
J: TRBJ2-1
CDR3: CSAVVASGTSYNEQFF
DNA: TGCAGTGCCGTCGTGGCTAGCGGAACCTCCTACAATGAGCAGTTCTTC

V: TRBV6-2/TRBV6-3
D: -
size: -
J: TRBJ2-1
CDR3: CASTDPGSTGSSYNEQFF
DNA: TGTGCCAGCACCGACCCTGGCTCAACAGGGAGCTCCTACAATGAGCAGTTCTTC

V: TRBV19
D: TRBD1
size: once
J: TRBJ1-5
CDR3: CASVRGVNQPQHF
DNA: TGTGCCAGTGTCAGGGGGGTCAATCAGCCCCAGCATTTT

V: TRBV7-6
D: TRBD1
size: few
J: TRBJ1-6
CDR3: CASSFPPRGDRGRRSYNSPLHF
DNA: TGTGCCAGCAGCTTTCCTCCCCGAGGGGACAGGGGGCGGAGGTCCTATAATTCACCCCTCCACTTT

V: TRBV7-7
D: TRBD2
size: few
J: TRBJ2-5
CDR3: CASSSGLVQETQYF
DNA: TGTGCCAGCAGCTCGGGACTAGTCCAAGAGACCCAGTACTTC

V: TRBV30
D: TRBD2
size: -
J: TRBJ2-1
CDR3: CAWRGTSGGWEQFF
DNA: TGTGCCTGGAGGGGCACTAGCGGCGGATGGGAGCAGTTCTTC

V: TRBV19
D: TRBD1
size: once
J: TRBJ1-4
CDR3: CASSEQQGYHEKLFF
DNA: TGTGCCAGTAGTGAACAACAGGGGTATCATGAAAAACTGTTTTTT

V: TRBV11-2
D: -
size: few
J: TRBJ2-7
CDR3: CASSLPGVEQYF
DNA: TGTGCCAGCAGCCTCCCGGGGGTCGAGCAGTACTTC

V: TRBV19
D: -
size: -
J: TRBJ1-1
CDR3: CASSIPGTRTEAFF
DNA: TGTGCCAGTAGTATACCAGGAACTCGCACTGAAGCTTTCTTT

V: TRBV20-1
D: -
size: -
J: TRBJ2-7
CDR3: CSARDTGTEQYF
DNA: TGCAGTGCTAGAGATACTGGAACCGAGCAGTACTTC

V: TRBV6-6
D: -
size: few
J: TRBJ2-6
CDR3: CASSFPGANVLTF
DNA: TGTGCCAGCAGTTTCCCTGGGGCCAACGTCCTGACTTTC

V: TRBV19
D: -
size: few
J: TRBJ1-5
CDR3: CATARPGGNQPQHF
DNA: TGTGCCACCGCCCGTCCTGGGGGCAATCAGCCCCAGCATTTT

V: TRBV19
D: -
size: few
J: TRBJ2-5
CDR3: CASSGIGGIGETQYF
DNA: TGTGCCAGTAGTGGCATTGGCGGGATCGGGGAGACCCAGTACTTC